A selection of T cell receptor beta chains follows, all from one sample in a study of OX40 agonist ivuxolimab in advanced cancers. Generated by immunoSEQ multiplex PCR, the TCRdb table keeps only in-frame clones and is missing some. The sample holds around 62,000 clones, 86% seen once. The material sequenced was CD4+ or CD8+ T cells sorted from blood, taken in a trial of the OX40 agonist ivuxolimab. Receptors originate from an adult with an advanced solid tumor such as melanoma, head and neck, liver or kidney cancer. Both conserved end residues are part of each CDR3. The D gene is left open where the match is weak. Clone sizes are given selectively: once, few, many, or a class where the clone is expanded.

clone_size j_call v_call d_call cdr3_nt cdr3_aa
- TRBJ1-5 TRBV7-2 - TGTGCCAGCAGCTCGTTCGCGGGAGGGGGCAATCAGCCCCAGCATTTT CASSSFAGGGNQPQHF
- TRBJ1-2 TRBV28 - TGTGCCAGCAGTTTAGGGGTGGCAGGGTACACCTTC CASSLGVAGYTF
- TRBJ2-7 TRBV7-2 - TGTGCCAGCAGCTCCCCTTTACATAGGGCGGGGCGAACCTACGAGCAGTACTTC CASSSPLHRAGRTYEQYF
- TRBJ2-7 TRBV7-6 TRBD1 TGTGCCAGCAGCTTAGCCTCCGGGACAGATAGTTCCTACGAGCAGTACTTC CASSLASGTDSSYEQYF
few TRBJ2-3 TRBV19 TRBD2 TGTGCCAGTAGGGAACTAGCGGGAGACGCAGATACGCAGTATTTT CASRELAGDADTQYF
- TRBJ2-1 TRBV5-1 - TGCGCCAGCGGACTTAGCGGCTCCTACAATGAGCAGTTCTTC CASGLSGSYNEQFF
- TRBJ2-2 TRBV5-4 - TGTGCCAGCCAGACAGGGAGGCGTACCGGGGAGCTGTTTTTT CASQTGRRTGELFF
- TRBJ1-1 TRBV28 - TGTGCCAGCAGTTTACCCCTCGACAGTTGGACTGAAGCTTTCTTT CASSLPLDSWTEAFF
- TRBJ2-2 TRBV19 - TGTGCCAGTAGTATAGTTCGGAACACCGGGGAGCTGTTTTTT CASSIVRNTGELFF
- TRBJ2-5 TRBV27 - TGTGCCAGCAGTTTATATGGGCCCGGGGCCAACGACCCGCAAGAGACCCAGTACTTC CASSLYGPGANDPQETQYF
- TRBJ2-7 TRBV4-2 TRBD2 TGTGCCAGCAGCCAAGATCGGGGGGGCTTCTACGAGCAGTACTTC CASSQDRGGFYEQYF
- TRBJ1-6 TRBV29-1 TRBD1 TGCAGCGTTCAGACCGGGACAGGGGATTCACCCCTCCACTTT CSVQTGTGDSPLHF
- TRBJ2-2 TRBV25-1 - TGTGCCAGCAGTGATCCTAGGGGAGCCGGGGAGCTGTTTTTT CASSDPRGAGELFF
- TRBJ2-1 TRBV10-3 - TGTGCCATCAGTGAGGACAGCTCCTACAATGAGCAGTTCTTC CAISEDSSYNEQFF
- TRBJ2-1 TRBV10-3 TRBD2 TGTGCCATAGATCCTACTAGCGGGGGAGGGGGTTATGAGCAGTTCTTC CAIDPTSGGGGYEQFF
medium-sized TRBJ1-2 TRBV28 - TGTGCCAGCAGTTTAGGGGGGGGCGCGAGGGAATCTGGCTACACCTTC CASSLGGGARESGYTF
- TRBJ2-7 TRBV20-1 - TGCAGTGCTAGAGCCTCCTACGAGCAGTACTTC CSARASYEQYF
- TRBJ2-7 TRBV5-5 TRBD1 TGTGCCAGCAGCCGCTGGGACAGCTACGAGCAGTACTTC CASSRWDSYEQYF
once TRBJ2-7 TRBV7-9 TRBD1 TGTGCCAGCAGCCCCCGGGACAGCAACTCCTACGAGCAGTACTTC CASSPRDSNSYEQYF
- TRBJ1-3 TRBV6-5 - TGTGCCAGCCTCCCTGGCTCTGGAAACACCATATATTTT CASLPGSGNTIYF
- TRBJ1-4 TRBV5-4 - TGTGCCAGCAGCTTGGGGGGGACAACTAATGAAAAACTGTTTTTT CASSLGGTTNEKLFF
- TRBJ2-3 TRBV7-8 - TGTGCCAGCAGCCCCCGGGGGGCTAGCACAGATACGCAGTATTTT CASSPRGASTDTQYF
- TRBJ2-1 TRBV19 TRBD1 TGTGCCAGTAGAGACAGGGAATTGGACAACAATGAGCAGTTCTTC CASRDRELDNNEQFF
few TRBJ1-2 TRBV5-6 - TGTGCCAGCAGCTTGCGAGGTTTAAACTATGGCTACACCTTC CASSLRGLNYGYTF
- TRBJ2-5 TRBV28 TRBD2 TGTGCCAGCAGTTTATTTAGCGGGAGGAGGCAAGAGACCCAGTACTTC CASSLFSGRRQETQYF
- TRBJ2-7 TRBV18 TRBD1 TGTGCCAGCTCATCCCCCCAGGGGGATGAGCAGTACTTC CASSSPQGDEQYF
- TRBJ2-1 TRBV7-2 - TGTGCCAGCAGCTTAGTGCCGGGAGCGGTTGGTGAGCAGTTCTTC CASSLVPGAVGEQFF
- TRBJ2-7 TRBV6-1 TRBD1 TGTGCCAGCTGGAGGACAGGAAACTACGAGCAGTACTTC CASWRTGNYEQYF
- TRBJ1-2 TRBV5-4 TRBD1 TGTGCCAGCAGCGCCACCCAGACAGGGGTAGGCTACACCTTC CASSATQTGVGYTF
- TRBJ2-1 TRBV25-1 - TGTGCCAGCAGTGAGGTCAGGGAGCAGTTCTTC CASSEVREQFF
- TRBJ1-4 TRBV28 - TGTGCCAGCAGTTCAGGGAGTACTAATGAAAAACTGTTTTTT CASSSGSTNEKLFF
- TRBJ2-5 TRBV5-1 TRBD2 TGCGCCAGCAGCGGGGGGGTCCAAGAGACCCAGTACTTC CASSGGVQETQYF
- TRBJ2-7 TRBV19 TRBD1 TGTGCCAGTAGGAGCCGGGACAGGGGATCCTACGAGCAGTACTTC CASRSRDRGSYEQYF
- TRBJ1-2 TRBV9 TRBD1 TGTGCCAGCAGCGTCGGGACAGGGGCCTATGGCTACACCTTC CASSVGTGAYGYTF
- TRBJ2-3 TRBV28 TRBD1 TGTGCCAGCAGTCCCACTACCGGGACAGGGGGCGATACGCAGTATTTT CASSPTTGTGGDTQYF
- TRBJ2-3 TRBV5-4 TRBD2 TGTGCCAGCACACTAGCGGGCACCACAGATACGCAGTATTTT CASTLAGTTDTQYF
- TRBJ1-2 TRBV21-1 - TGTGCCAGCAGCGAACTCTTCGACAGGAGGAATGGCTACACCTTC CASSELFDRRNGYTF
- TRBJ2-3 TRBV5-5 - TGTGCCAGCAGCTTAGGGTCCGGTATGCGCACAGATACGCAGTATTTT CASSLGSGMRTDTQYF
- TRBJ2-3 TRBV28 TRBD2 TGTGCCAGCAGTTTTGGAGCCCGTGGACTAGCGGGAGCAGCTGATACGCAGTATTTT CASSFGARGLAGAADTQYF
- TRBJ1-2 TRBV4-1 - TGCGCCAGCAGCCCCTCAGGTGTTCAGGGCTACACCTTC CASSPSGVQGYTF
- TRBJ2-3 TRBV19 TRBD2 TGTGCCAGTAGTGAAGCGGGAGGGAGAGATACGCAGTATTTT CASSEAGGRDTQYF